Following are 10 T cell receptor beta chains from one sample sequenced in a study of CD8+CD57+ T cells in acquired aplastic anemia. Both TCR beta VDJ combination and CDR3 sequence profiling were carried out. Genomic DNA was the template for this profiling. TCRdb re-called the reads with MiXCR, one entry per CDR3 protein. The sample shows some 70,000 distinct CDR3 sequences, approximately 50% of them seen only once. The sample was sorted CD4+, CD8+, or CD8+CD57+ T cells (not recorded which) from PBMCs. The receptors come from a human donor in good health, serving as a control.

Worth noting for this clonotype: The junction does not match germline at one end; this may be a read error. The V gene is TRBV2, the J gene TRBJ2-7; D may be TRBD1 (5 bases). Per the germline V gene, CDR1 is SNHLY and CDR2 is FYNNEI. The CDR3 spans 14 residues. The CDR3 is CASSKGEGSSEQYF. The CDR3 bases are TGTGCCAGCTCAAAAGGGGAAGGGTCCTCCGAGCAGTACTTC.

The chain has TRBV15 and TRBJ2-7, with D maybe TRBD2 (5 bases). Trimming shortened V by 8 bases and J by 2 bases, and 13 bases separated the two germline ends. This CDR3 is 13 amino acids long. Germline V gene sequence: CDR1 LNHNV, CDR2 YYDKDF (reference sequence). CDR3 residues: CATHGERAYEQYF. The DNA of the CDR3 is TGTGCCACCCACGGCGAGAGGGCCTACGAGCAGTACTTC. The full variable domain, completed using reference TRBV15 and TRBJ2-7, is DAMVIQNPRYQVTQFGKPVTLSCSQTLNHNVMYWYQQKSSQAPKLLFHYYDKDFNNEADTPDNFQSRRPNTSFCFLDIRSPGLGDTAMYLCATHGERAYEQYFGPGTRLTVT.

This clonotype was picked up many times. The chain employs TRBV4-1 and TRBJ2-7; 7 bases are shared with TRBD2. The junction had 5 bases not matched to a gene; V was cut back by 0 bases and J by 3 bases. The germline V gene has CDR1 MGHRA and CDR2 YSYEKL. This CDR3 has 15 residues. CDR3 nucleotides: TGCGCCAGCAGCCAAGATTGGGAGGGCCGCTACGAGCAGTACTTC. It encodes CASSQDWEGRYEQYF.

The V gene is TRBV7-2, the J gene TRBJ1-1; TRBD1 agrees at 8 bases. Germline assignment: CDR1 SGHTA and CDR2 FQGNSA. Trimming removed 5 bases from V and 9 bases from J; junction bases left unmatched: 8. This CDR3 region has 13 residues. The CDR3 here is CASSRDRRSQAFF. For the CDR3, the DNA is TGTGCCAGCAGCCGGGACAGGAGATCTCAAGCTTTCTTT.

DNA of the CDR3: TGTGCCAGCAACGGGGGGCGGCGGAGCTCCTACGAGCAGTACTTC. Protein: CASNGGRRSSYEQYF. This rearrangement joins TRBV2 to TRBJ2-7; D possibly corresponds to TRBD2 (7 bases). The CDR3 is made up of 15 amino acids. The V and J ends lost 7 bases and 0 bases respectively, with 16 bases between them. Germline V gene data show CDR1 as SNHLY and CDR2 as FYNNEI.

Here the CDR3 DNA reads TGTGCCAGTAGTGGAGGGACAGGGGGTACGGCTGAGCAGTTCTTC. Amino acids: CASSGGTGGTAEQFF. The V call is TRBV19, the J call TRBJ2-1, with 11 bases matching TRBD1. This CDR3 spans 15 amino acids. Germline V gives CDR1 LNHDA, CDR2 SQIVND (reference sequence). The V gene end was trimmed by 5 bases and the J gene end by 9 bases; junction bases not matched to a gene: 9.

This clonotype has only one observation. The chain uses TRBV11-2 and TRBJ2-7; 9 bases line up with TRBD1. Germline CDR1 and CDR2: SGHAT and FQNNGV. The CDR3 loop spans 14 amino acids. With 4 bases clipped from V and 7 bases from J, the junction kept 8 bases outside the gene matches. This chain's CDR3 is CASSSGTGSQEQYF. CDR3 nucleotides: TGTGCCAGCAGCTCCGGGACAGGGTCGCAAGAGCAGTACTTC.

In its sample, this clonotype was seen many times. V usage is TRBV9 and J usage is TRBJ1-1, with D possibly matching TRBD1 (6 bases). Trimming removed 6 bases at V and 0 bases at J, with 9 bases between. The CDR3 consists of 13 residues. Germline CDR1 SGDLS, CDR2 YYNGEE. The CDR3 loop reads CASTGDMNTEAFF. CDR3 bases: TGTGCCAGCACCGGGGACATGAACACTGAAGCTTTCTTT.

This clonotype was detected ten times or more. This rearrangement joins TRBV6-1 to TRBJ2-3; D is perhaps TRBD2 (5 bases). This CDR3 has 15 residues. The germline CDR1 and CDR2 sequences are MNHNS and SASEGT. V lost 4 bases and J lost 3, with 14 bases in between. CDR3 sequence reads: CASSASGYNTDTQYF. Here the CDR3 DNA reads TGTGCCAGCAGTGCCAGCGGATATAATACAGATACGCAGTATTTT.

The J gene is TRBJ1-5, the V gene TRBV6-1; no firm D call. V gave up 6 bases and J gave up 0 bases, with 12 bases separating them. Per germline, CDR1 MNHNS and CDR2 SASEGT. This CDR3 spans 15 amino acids. The CDR3 spells CASRAGRDSNQPQHF. For the CDR3, the DNA is TGTGCCAGCAGAGCGGGAAGGGATAGCAATCAGCCCCAGCATTTT.